This TCR beta chain was retrieved from a study of T-cell reconstitution after alpha-beta-depleted transplantation in children. Unique molecular identifiers were incorporated during preparation of the TCRbeta library. TCRdb reprocessed the PCR reads with MiXCR, giving one entry per CDR3 protein. Of roughly 17,000 distinct CDR3 sequences in the sample, roughly 12% were seen once. The CDR3 totals 14 residues. CDR1 is MNHEY and CDR2 is SMNVEV in the germline V gene (reference sequence). The germline V and J ends were trimmed by 6 bases and 4 bases, with 14 bases remaining between them. Specimen: PBMCs, mostly from graft donor cells, collected 180 days after TCRalphabeta/CD19-depleted stem cell transplant. The chain is built from TRBV27 and TRBJ2-3; D may be TRBD1 (5 bases). The source of this sequence is a boy less than two years old who had a stem cell transplant for Wiskott-Aldrich syndrome, so the T cells may come from the graft donor. Written as DNA, the CDR3 is TGTGCCAGCAGCCAAGGGGTCTCGTCAGATACGCAGTATTTT. This codes for CASSQGVSSDTQYF.